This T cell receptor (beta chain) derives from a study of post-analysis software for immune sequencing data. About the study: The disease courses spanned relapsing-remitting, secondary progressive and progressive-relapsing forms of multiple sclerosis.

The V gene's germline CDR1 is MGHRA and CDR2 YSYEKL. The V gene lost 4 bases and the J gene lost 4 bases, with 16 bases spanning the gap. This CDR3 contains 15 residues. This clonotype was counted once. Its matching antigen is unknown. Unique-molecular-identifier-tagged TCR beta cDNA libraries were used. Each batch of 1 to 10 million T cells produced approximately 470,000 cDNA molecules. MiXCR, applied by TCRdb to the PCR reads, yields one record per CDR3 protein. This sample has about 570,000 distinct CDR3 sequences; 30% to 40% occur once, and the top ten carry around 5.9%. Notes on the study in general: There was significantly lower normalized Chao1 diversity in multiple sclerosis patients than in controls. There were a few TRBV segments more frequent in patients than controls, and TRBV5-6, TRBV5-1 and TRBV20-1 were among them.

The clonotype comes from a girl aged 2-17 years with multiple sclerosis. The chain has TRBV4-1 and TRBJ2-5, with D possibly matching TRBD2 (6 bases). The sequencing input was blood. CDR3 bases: TGCGCCAGCAGCCCCCGCGGGATTACAGGAGAGACCCAGTACTTC. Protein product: CASSPRGITGETQYF.